This TCR beta chain came from a study of T cell responses to AZD1222 COVID-19 vaccine (dated by TCRdb to about 2021). Study-level background: A total of approximately 240 trial participants underwent TCR sequencing, of whom 200 to 220 had received two doses of AZD1222 and around 26 had received two doses of the MenACWY control vaccine. Trial participants were enrolled by age into 18-55, 56-69 and 70-plus year subgroups, with roughly 160, 29 and 62 TCR-sequenced participants respectively.

In light of the paper, this sample's time point label describes: about 28 days (+/-7) after the second vaccine dose. Because spike-specific TCR depth and breadth did not differ between the two schedules, AZD1222 recipients who got a second dose at roughly 4 weeks were pooled with those who got a second dose at roughly 12 weeks. Samples from vaccinated people were obtained from the UK trials COV001 and COV002, which included a single-blind randomized controlled phase 2/3 trial of AZD1222 (ChAdOx1 nCoV-19) in healthy adults. For TCRbeta chain sequencing, PBMC samples were collected from trial participants at day 0 and at day 28 after the second dose. Overall results and qualifications from the work: Vaccine-associated CD4 TCRs spanned the whole spike protein, with dominant responses in regions 160-218 and 743-854. Epitopes outside the regions mutated in the B.1.351 and B.1.1.7 variants were reportedly recognized by nearly half of the unique spike-specific TCRs. Most participants were white British and females outnumbered males, and the authors suggested that clonal diversity may have been underestimated. Because no day 14 peak-response samples were available, repertoires were characterized only after the peak T cell response. A significant rise in spike-specific TCR breadth and depth was observed after two AZD1222 doses relative to day 0 and relative to MenACWY recipients. Only a handful of AZD1222 recipients were SARS-CoV-2 seropositive at baseline, limiting conclusions about previously exposed vaccinees. In the small 56-69-year group, the increase in depth fell short of significance, most likely because of low power.

The CDR3 regions of human TCRbeta chains were analyzed by immunosequencing. In the source study's methods: Repertoire TCRs were matched against a reference library of SARS-CoV-2-specific TCRs generated with the MIRA antigen-specificity platform. Breadth was defined as the fraction of unique TCRs that were SARS-CoV-2-associated. Depth was defined as the fraction of total T cells that were SARS-CoV-2-associated. Using the MIRA data, each spike-specific TCR was assigned both to the spike region to which the TCR was reactive and to a CD4 or CD8 class. Log10-transformed breadth and depth values were compared by one-way ANOVA with Sidak's multiple comparisons tests. TCRdb stores this immuneACCESS table with in-frame sequences only. Part of the clones is absent; in the studies checked, under half of the shortfall reflects unresolved V genes, and no reason is known for the rest. That table furnishes V, J and clone size, whereas the DNA furnished D and trimming. The table for this sample lists around 150,000 clones; roughly 92% of them were counted only once. The ten largest clones represent around 3.3% of the sample.

Concerning this clone itself: There is no known antigen for this receptor. No base quality information exists; no much larger clone differs at one position.

The CDR3 numbers 16 residues from cysteine through phenylalanine. This entry keeps only the CDR3 DNA: 48 bases, framed from base 1. The germline V gene specifies SGDLS as CDR1 and YYNGEE as CDR2. The trim is 0 bases for V and 0 bases for J, with a gap of 9 bases between the germline ends. Sequencing used peripheral blood, obtained 28 days after the second AZD1222 dose. Here the chain combines TRBV9 and TRBJ2-2; the best D guess is TRBD2, with 5 bases matching. This TCR derives from an adult who received the AZD1222 COVID-19 vaccine. The DNA reads TGTGCCAGCAGCGTAGCGGGGTGGGCGAACACCGGGGAGCTGTTTTTT. Protein translation: CASSVAGWANTGELFF. The full variable domain, with segments outside the CDR3 supplied by the reference TRBV9 and TRBJ2-2 proteins, appears as DSGVTQTPKHLITATGQRVTLRCSPRSGDLSVYWYQQSLDQGLQFLIQYYNGEERAKGNILERFSAQQFPDLHSELNLSSLELGDSALYFCASSVAGWANTGELFFGEGSRLTVL.